This T cell receptor (beta chain) appears in the sequencing data of a study of glioma-infiltrating T cells after dendritic cell vaccination. Turning to the study itself: Samples are from glioblastoma patients in Phase I and II dendritic cell vaccine trials. Patients received autologous tumor lysate-pulsed dendritic cell vaccination between about 2003 and 2013.

The immunoSEQ assay amplified TCRB CDR3 from up to roughly 2 ug DNA. Primers: 60 V beta forward and 13 J beta reverse. Data came from immunoSEQ multiplex PCR; TCRdb stores just in-frame clones and leaves some out. The sample carries over 90,000 clones, approximately 80% recorded once. This clone was recorded a few times. The germline gene is not matched at one end of the junction; a read error may be the cause. This CDR3 has 16 amino acids. The germline V gene encodes CDR1 SSHAT and CDR2 FNYEAQ (reference sequence). The clonotype originates from a human donor with glioblastoma. The chain recombines TRBV7-7 with TRBJ2-2; 12 nucleotides agree with TRBD2. The sequencing here drew on blood, taken before dendritic cell vaccination. The CDR3 DNA reads TGTGCTAGCAGCTCCCAATCTAGCGGGGGGGCCGGGGAGCTGTTTTTT. The encoded protein is CASSSQSSGGAGELFF.